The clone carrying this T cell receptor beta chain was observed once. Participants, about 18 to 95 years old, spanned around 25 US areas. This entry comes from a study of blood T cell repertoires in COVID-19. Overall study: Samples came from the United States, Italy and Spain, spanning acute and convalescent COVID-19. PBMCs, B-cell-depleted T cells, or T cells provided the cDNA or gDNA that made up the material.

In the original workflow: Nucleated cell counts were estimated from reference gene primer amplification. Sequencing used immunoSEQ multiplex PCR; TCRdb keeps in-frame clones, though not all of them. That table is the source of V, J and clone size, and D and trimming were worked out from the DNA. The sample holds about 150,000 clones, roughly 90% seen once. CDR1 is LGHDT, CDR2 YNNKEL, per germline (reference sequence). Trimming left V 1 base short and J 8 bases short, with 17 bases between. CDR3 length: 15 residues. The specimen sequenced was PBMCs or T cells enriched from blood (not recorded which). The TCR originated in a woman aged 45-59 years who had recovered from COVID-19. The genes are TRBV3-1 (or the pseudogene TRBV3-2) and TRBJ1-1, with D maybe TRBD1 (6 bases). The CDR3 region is CASSQGEGRGAEAFF. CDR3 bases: TGTGCCAGCAGCCAAGGGGAGGGCAGGGGAGCAGAAGCTTTCTTT.